The next 20 T cell receptor beta chains were all read from a single sample in a study of CD8+ T cells in alopecia areata. As to treatment: oral pan-JAK inhibitor, 5-10 mg twice daily. Investigators isolated RNA and reverse transcribed it into cDNA to act as the sequencing template. Using immunoSEQ multiplex PCR, the repertoire was profiled, and TCRdb retains in-frame clones only, with some absent. Here the sample spans 150,000 to 200,000 clones, around 64% being singletons. Sequenced material: CD4+ T cells sorted from blood, taken at approximately week 50, from a patient treated with tofacitinib. These TCRs come from a human donor with alopecia areata.

A word on this clone: Mismatch with germline at one junction end may stem from a read error. This chain links TRBV29-1 with TRBJ2-5; TRBD1 might be the D (6 bases). The CDR3 consists of 13 residues. Germline V gives CDR1 SQVTM, CDR2 ANQGSEA. Written as DNA, the CDR3 is TGCAGCGGTGAAAGGGACACCTCAGGGACCCAGTACTTC. The encoded protein is CSGERDTSGTQYF.

J is TRBJ2-7 and V is TRBV2, with 9 nucleotides matching TRBD1. The CDR3 contains 14 residues. The ends lost 6 bases at V and 2 bases at J; junction bases unmatched: 5. Germline V gene lookup returns CDR1 SNHLY and CDR2 FYNNEI. For the CDR3, the DNA is TGTGCCAGCAGAACCGGGACAGGGACCTACGAGCAGTACTTC. Residues: CASRTGTGTYEQYF.

This clone came up a few times. The rearrangement links TRBV6-5 to TRBJ1-2; D unclear. This CDR3 has 12 amino acids. Germline-derived CDR1 and CDR2 are MNHEY and SVGAGI. Trimming stripped 6 bases from V and 1 base from J, with 6 bases between. DNA of the CDR3: TGTGCCAGCAGCACAGTTAACTATGGCTACACCTTC. This gives the protein CASSTVNYGYTF.

V usage is TRBV6-5 and J usage is TRBJ1-2, with 8 bases that match TRBD1. V lost 6 bases, J lost 1 base, and 7 bases stayed unmatched. CDR3 length equals 15 residues. Germline loops: CDR1 MNHEY, CDR2 SVGAGI. CDR3 sequence (DNA): TGTGCCAGCAGAGGACAGGGACTAAATAACTATGGCTACACCTTC. Its protein is CASRGQGLNNYGYTF.

This clone appeared a few times. J is TRBJ2-7 and V is TRBV27, with TRBD2 matching over 8 bases. V was pared by 3 bases and J by 4 bases, with 14 bases of the junction left unmatched. This CDR3 region has 17 residues. Germline-derived CDR1 and CDR2 are MNHEY and SMNVEV (reference sequence). The CDR3, as DNA: TGTGCCAGCAGTTTCGCCCCGTCCCGGCGGGGGGTTTACGAGCAGTACTTC. It specifies CASSFAPSRRGVYEQYF.

The chain uses TRBV4-1 and TRBJ2-1; D gene ambiguous. Per the germline V gene, CDR1 is MGHRA and CDR2 is YSYEKL. Deletions cut 0 bases from V and 3 bases from J, with 9 bases between. The CDR3 is made up of 15 amino acids. DNA of the CDR3: TGCGCCAGCAGCCAAGAAGGAAATGTCTACAATGAGCAGTTCTTC. Its translation is CASSQEGNVYNEQFF.

V is TRBV7-9 and J is TRBJ2-7; unclear D gene. Trimming took 7 bases from V and 2 from J, leaving 15 bases between them. The CDR3 runs to 14 residues. CDR1 is SEHNR, CDR2 FQNEAQ, per germline (reference sequence). DNA of the CDR3: TGTGCCAGCACAACGATGGCAGGCACCTACGAGCAGTACTTC. It encodes CASTTMAGTYEQYF.

The rearrangement links TRBV27 to TRBJ1-1; 8 bases fit TRBD1. The V gene end was trimmed by 8 bases and the J gene end by 5 bases; junction bases not matched to a gene: 13. CDR3 length: 15 amino acids. CDR1 is MNHEY and CDR2 is SMNVEV in the germline V gene (reference sequence). The CDR3 DNA is TGTGCCAGCGGGGGCCTCAGGGGGCGCCGGACTGAAGCTTTCTTT. Translated: CASGGLRGRRTEAFF.

The V call is TRBV4-3, the J call TRBJ2-3; 9 bases map to TRBD2. V lost 0 bases to trimming and J lost 4 bases; unmatched junction nucleotides: 2. CDR3 size: 15 residues. CDR1 LGHNA and CDR2 YSLEER come from the germline V gene. The CDR3 nucleotides read TGCGCCAGCAGCCAAGAACTAGCGGGCGCAGATACGCAGTATTTT. Protein product: CASSQELAGADTQYF.

V usage is TRBV5-1 and J usage is TRBJ2-6; a weak D match, TRBD1 (5 bases). The CDR3 loop spans 17 amino acids. Trimming removed 2 bases at V and 3 bases at J, with 15 bases between. The germline CDR1 and CDR2 sequences are SGHRS and YFSETQ. CDR3 nucleotides: TGCGCCAGCAGCTTCGGCAGGGTGGAGAGTGGGGCCAACGTCCTGACTTTC. Its protein product is CASSFGRVESGANVLTF.

The V gene is TRBV4-3, the J gene TRBJ2-7; the match to TRBD1 covers 8 bases. With 0 bases clipped from V and 3 bases from J, the junction kept 7 bases outside the gene matches. The CDR3 has 16 amino acids. Germline V lookup: CDR1 LGHNA, CDR2 YSLEER. This CDR3 reads CASSQDPTGADYEQYF. DNA for the CDR3: TGCGCCAGCAGCCAAGACCCGACAGGGGCTGACTACGAGCAGTACTTC.

V gene TRBV30 combines with J gene TRBJ1-1; no reliable D call. Trimming stripped 0 bases from V and 1 base from J, with 12 bases between. Germline V gene lookup returns CDR1 GTSNPN and CDR2 SVGIG (reference sequence). The CDR3 runs 15 residues. The CDR3 region has the DNA TGTGCCTGGAGTGTAAGTAGGGCACGGAACACTGAAGCTTTCTTT. This codes for CAWSVSRARNTEAFF.

This chain links TRBV14 with TRBJ1-1; D is undetermined. The V end lost 1 base, the J end lost 3 bases, and 9 bases lay between the germline ends. Germline V CDR1 and CDR2: SGHDN, FVKESK. The CDR3 spans 14 residues. CDR3 coding DNA: TGTGCCAGCAGCCAAGTATTGTGGGACACTGAAGCTTTCTTT. Translation: CASSQVLWDTEAFF.

This clone came up a few times. CDR3 nucleotide sequence: TGCGCCAGCAGTCCGGGACTAGGGGAGAATGAGCAGTTCTTC. This translates into CASSPGLGENEQFF. The chain carries TRBV4-1 and TRBJ2-1, with TRBD2 matching 8 bases. CDR1 and CDR2 (germline): MGHRA, YSYEKL. With V trimmed by 6 bases and J by 7 bases, 8 bases remained unmatched. The CDR3 has 14 residues.

The V and J genes are TRBV19 and TRBJ1-2, with D possibly matching TRBD1 (6 bases). The CDR3 covers 14 residues. Germline CDR1 is LNHDA and CDR2 is SQIVND (reference sequence). V gave up 0 bases and J gave up 4 bases, with 9 bases separating them. The CDR3 nucleotides are TGTGCCAGTAGTATAGAACAGGGCTTCTATGGCTACACCTTC. Translated, it gives CASSIEQGFYGYTF.

This clone was observed a few times. This chain joins TRBV10-3 and TRBJ2-3; D is uncertain. Trimming pared 10 bases from V and 5 bases from J, leaving 10 bases between. In germline, CDR1 is ENHRY, CDR2 SYGVKD. This CDR3 comprises 11 residues. The CDR3 coding sequence is TGTGCCAGTAGAGTTGGAGATACGCAGTATTTT. It specifies CASRVGDTQYF.

J is TRBJ1-5 and V is TRBV27; TRBD1 might be the D (5 bases). The germline CDR1 and CDR2 sequences are MNHEY and SMNVEV (reference sequence). CDR3 length: 19 residues. The germline V and J ends were trimmed by 5 bases and 1 base, with 24 bases remaining between them. This CDR3 is CASSPTDTGIWVSNQPQHF. CDR3 in DNA: TGTGCCAGCAGTCCGACGGACACGGGAATCTGGGTGAGCAATCAGCCCCAGCATTTT.

This chain uses TRBV5-4 with TRBJ2-7, with 7 bases that match TRBD2. CDR3 length equals 15 residues. Unmatched junction bases numbered 7, after V lost 2 bases and J lost 2 bases. Germline V gene sequence: CDR1 SGHNT, CDR2 YYREEE (reference sequence). CDR3 loop: CASSLIAGETYEQYF. For the CDR3, the DNA is TGTGCCAGCAGCTTAATCGCGGGGGAAACCTACGAGCAGTACTTC.

This chain connects TRBV29-1 to TRBJ1-5; D possibly corresponds to TRBD1 (6 bases). CDR1 is SQVTM, CDR2 ANQGSEA, per germline. Trimming removed 6 bases at V and 5 bases at J, with 14 bases between. The length of the CDR3 is 13 residues. CDR3 in amino acids: CSVSAGADQPQHF. CDR3 coding DNA: TGCAGCGTCTCGGCAGGGGCGGATCAGCCCCAGCATTTT. Full variable domain (missing parts from reference TRBV29-1 and TRBJ1-5): SAVISQKPSRDICQRGTSLTIQCQVDSQVTMMFWYRQQPGQSLTLIATANQGSEATYESGFVIDKFPISRPNLTFSTLTVSNMSPEDSSIYLCSVSAGADQPQHFGDGTRLSIL.

This sequence joins TRBV7-2 and TRBJ2-3; 7 nucleotides line up with TRBD1. Looked up from germline, CDR1 is SGHTA and CDR2 is FQGNSA. J was trimmed by 10 bases and V by 0 bases; bases with no gene match: 7. This CDR3 has 14 residues. DNA of the CDR3: TGTGCCAGCAGCTTAGCGCAGGGGGTGTTGGCGCAGTATTTT. This translates into CASSLAQGVLAQYF.